A selection of T cell receptor beta chains follows, all from one sample in a study of T cell responses to AZD1222 COVID-19 vaccine. Method: immunoSEQ multiplex PCR; TCRdb's copy keeps in-frame clones and lacks some. The data show some 140,000 clones, about 90% seen once. The sequenced sample was peripheral blood, obtained on day 0 of AZD1222 vaccination. These receptors were collected from an adult in good health. Each CDR3 is given with its conserved first and last residue. A D gene is named only where the DNA matches it firmly. Where a row states a size, it is once, few, many or the class of an expanded clone; other rows omit it.

V: TRBV5-1; size: NA; D: NA; J: TRBJ2-3; DNA: TGCGCCAGCAGCTTGATTGCGGTGGGCACAGATACGCAGTATTTT; CDR3: CASSLIAVGTDTQYF
V: TRBV2; size: NA; D: NA; J: TRBJ2-2; DNA: TGTGCCAGCAGTGATGAGCGGACGGGGGCCGGGGAGCTGTTTTTT; CDR3: CASSDERTGAGELFF
V: TRBV18; size: NA; D: NA; J: TRBJ1-1; DNA: TGTGCCAGCTCACTGAACCGAGATCGGGCAGTGAACACTGAAGCTTTCTTT; CDR3: CASSLNRDRAVNTEAFF
V: TRBV29-1; size: NA; D: TRBD2; J: TRBJ2-7; DNA: TGCACCCCGAGAGCGGGGTCCTACGAGCAGTACTTC; CDR3: CTPRAGSYEQYF
V: TRBV2; size: NA; D: NA; J: TRBJ1-5; DNA: TGTGCCAGCAGTGTATCGGGCCAGGGCAATCAGCCCCAGCATTTT; CDR3: CASSVSGQGNQPQHF
V: TRBV4-3; size: NA; D: NA; J: TRBJ2-6; DNA: TGCGCCAGCAGCCAAGAAAGGTGGGCCAACGTCCTGACTTTC; CDR3: CASSQERWANVLTF
V: TRBV29-1; size: NA; D: NA; J: TRBJ2-1; DNA: TGCAGCGTTGAAGGAGACTTCTACAATGAGCAGTTCTTC; CDR3: CSVEGDFYNEQFF
V: TRBV5-1; size: once; D: TRBD1; J: TRBJ1-2; DNA: TGCGCCAGCAGCCCCGGGACAGAGAAAGGCTACACCTTC; CDR3: CASSPGTEKGYTF
V: TRBV5-5; size: NA; D: NA; J: TRBJ2-6; DNA: TGTGCCAGCCAGCCCTCTGGGGCCAACGTCCTGACTTTC; CDR3: CASQPSGANVLTF
V: TRBV5-4; size: NA; D: TRBD2; J: TRBJ2-3; DNA: TGTGCCAGCAGCTTGCGGGACTACACAGATACGCAGTATTTT; CDR3: CASSLRDYTDTQYF
V: TRBV9; size: NA; D: NA; J: TRBJ1-4; DNA: TGTGCCAGCAGCGTAGGGGGAGGGAGTAATGAAAAACTGTTTTTT; CDR3: CASSVGGGSNEKLFF
V: TRBV27; size: once; D: NA; J: TRBJ1-2; DNA: TGTGCCAGCAGTTTATCGCGAGGCCTACCAGGCTATGGCTACACCTTC; CDR3: CASSLSRGLPGYGYTF
V: TRBV6-5; size: NA; D: NA; J: TRBJ2-7; DNA: TGTGCCAGCTTGGGGACTGCGACACCCTACGAGCAGTACTTC; CDR3: CASLGTATPYEQYF
V: TRBV29-1; size: few; D: NA; J: TRBJ1-2; DNA: TGCAGCGTTGAAGGTTGGGTAACGGATGGCTACACCTTC; CDR3: CSVEGWVTDGYTF
V: TRBV18; size: NA; D: TRBD1; J: TRBJ1-3; DNA: TGTGCCAGCTCGTCGGACAGGACCGGAAACACCATATATTTT; CDR3: CASSSDRTGNTIYF
V: TRBV7-9; size: NA; D: NA; J: TRBJ2-5; DNA: TGTGCCAGCAGCGGGCTAGCGATAGAGACCCAGTACTTC; CDR3: CASSGLAIETQYF
V: TRBV10-3; size: NA; D: NA; J: TRBJ1-3; DNA: TGTGCCATCAGTGGACAGGAGGTTCAAAACACCATATATTTT; CDR3: CAISGQEVQNTIYF
V: TRBV29-1; size: few; D: TRBD1; J: TRBJ2-3; DNA: TGCAGCGCCAGTGGACAGGGGTCCGATACGCAGTATTTT; CDR3: CSASGQGSDTQYF
V: TRBV24-1; size: NA; D: NA; J: TRBJ2-3; DNA: TGTGCCACCAGTGATTTGCAGATAACAGATACGCAGTATTTT; CDR3: CATSDLQITDTQYF
V: TRBV10-3; size: NA; D: TRBD1; J: TRBJ2-5; DNA: TGTGCCATCAGTGGGACAGGGCTGGGGGAGACCCAGTACTTC; CDR3: CAISGTGLGETQYF
V: TRBV2; size: NA; D: NA; J: TRBJ1-2; DNA: TGTGCCAGCAGTGACTCGGGTTGGGGCTACACCTTC; CDR3: CASSDSGWGYTF
V: TRBV7-2; size: NA; D: NA; J: TRBJ1-5; DNA: TGTGCCAGCAGCTTATCGGGAGGGAACGGGCCCCAGCATTTT; CDR3: CASSLSGGNGPQHF
V: TRBV2; size: NA; D: TRBD1; J: TRBJ1-2; DNA: TGTGCCAGCAGGGCCTCGACAGGGTCGCACTATGGCTACACCTTC; CDR3: CASRASTGSHYGYTF
V: TRBV30; size: NA; D: NA; J: TRBJ2-5; DNA: TGTGCCTGGAGTAAGGGTTACCAAGAGACCCAGTACTTC; CDR3: CAWSKGYQETQYF
V: TRBV18; size: NA; D: NA; J: TRBJ1-3; DNA: TGTGCCAGCTCACCTGCCGGGGCGCGGGGCTCTGGAAACACCATATATTTT; CDR3: CASSPAGARGSGNTIYF
V: TRBV28; size: NA; D: NA; J: TRBJ2-7; DNA: TGTGCCAGCAGAGAAACGGGCGAGCAGTACTTC; CDR3: CASRETGEQYF
V: TRBV18; size: once; D: NA; J: TRBJ1-1; DNA: TGTGCCAGCTCACCTATTGAGGACATGAACACTGAAGCTTTCTTT; CDR3: CASSPIEDMNTEAFF
V: TRBV6-5; size: NA; D: NA; J: TRBJ2-7; DNA: TGTGCCAGCAGCGCCAAGGACGCGTCCTCCTACGAGCAGTACTTC; CDR3: CASSAKDASSYEQYF
V: TRBV7-3; size: NA; D: NA; J: TRBJ2-3; DNA: TGTGCCAGCAGCTCAGCGGGAGATACGCAGTATTTT; CDR3: CASSSAGDTQYF